Shown below are 4 T cell receptor beta chains from a single sample sequenced in a study of T cell responses to AZD1222 COVID-19 vaccine. Libraries were prepared by immunoSEQ multiplex PCR; TCRdb keeps only in-frame clonotypes and omits some of them. Altogether over 85,000 clones are present, 85% to 90% being singletons, with the ten largest covering 6% to 8%. The source material was peripheral blood, sampled on day 0 of AZD1222 vaccination. These receptor sequences come from an adult in good health.

CDR3: CASSFSGSAYEQYF. The CDR3 DNA is TGTGCCAGCAGCTTTTCCGGGAGCGCCTACGAGCAGTACTTC. The gene calls are TRBV11-2 and TRBJ2-7; D perhaps matches TRBD2 (6 bases). Germline-derived CDR1 and CDR2 are SGHAT and FQNNGV. The CDR3 loop spans 14 amino acids. V dropped 3 bases and J dropped 2 bases, with 11 bases sitting between them.

The table lists this clone with a few counts. The chain has TRBV7-9 and TRBJ1-3; D not certain. The germline CDR1 and CDR2 sequences are SEHNR and FQNEAQ (reference sequence). The CDR3 runs to 14 residues. V lost 5 bases and J lost 0, with 8 bases in between. The CDR3, as DNA: TGTGCCAGCAGCCTAGGAATCTCTGGAAACACCATATATTTT. Amino acids: CASSLGISGNTIYF.

The rearrangement links TRBV5-1 to TRBJ2-7, with 7 bases matching TRBD1. V was clipped by 4 bases and J by 7 bases; unmatched bases: 8. Looked up from germline, CDR1 is SGHRS and CDR2 is YFSETQ. The CDR3 extends over 13 amino acids. CDR3 DNA sequence: TGCGCCAGCAGCGCCACAGGGGTTTATGAGCAGTACTTC. Residues: CASSATGVYEQYF. Together with reference TRBV5-1 and TRBJ2-7, the CDR3 gives the full variable domain: KAGVTQTPRYLIKTRGQQVTLSCSPISGHRSVSWYQQTPGQGLQFLFEYFSETQRNKGNFPGRFSGRQFSNSRSEMNVSTLELGDSALYLCASSATGVYEQYFGPGTRLTVT.

The chain carries TRBV29-1 and TRBJ1-5, with 7 nucleotides matching TRBD1. V lost 1 base, J lost 7 bases, and 4 bases stayed unmatched. CDR3 size: 13 residues. Germline V gene sequence: CDR1 SQVTM, CDR2 ANQGSEA. Written as DNA, the CDR3 is TGCAGCGTTGAAGGAGGGGGCGGACAGCCCCAGCATTTT. Translated, it gives CSVEGGGGQPQHF.